This T cell receptor beta chain appears in the sequencing data of a study of blood T cell repertoires in COVID-19 (dated by TCRdb to the early 2020s). Looking at the study overall: The collaborator samples originated in the United States, Italy and Spain and spanned the acute and convalescent phases of COVID-19. The prospective study material was composed of cDNA or gDNA derived from T cells, B-cell-depleted T cells, or PBMCs. Deeply sampled blood TCRbeta repertoires from subjects exposed to, actively infected with, or recovered from COVID-19 were included in the dataset. The repertoires were released in a freely available public database intended as a resource for research on the immune response to SARS-CoV-2. Samples were obtained from the ongoing ImmuneRACE study (first 160 participants) and from over 1,000 subjects provided by 6 global collaborators. Sample metadata almost always included a de-identified subject ID, COVID-19 status, age in years and sex. Where available, HLA class I and class II types were taken from metadata supplied by the sample provider and were not determined by assay-based typing. The study at large found these results: How much clinical and demographic metadata was included differed by source and by participant, and the metadata was provided uncurated.

The collaborating institutions used their own protocols to collect whole blood in K2EDTA tubes. For TCRbeta analysis, collaborator samples were shipped as frozen whole blood, as isolated PBMCs, or as DNA extracted from either sample type. With respect to this clone: The antigen it binds to is not known. The sample holds no much larger clone one base away, and base qualities are not on file.

TCRbeta CDR3 regions were amplified from genomic DNA using the immunoSEQ Assay, a bias-controlled multiplex PCR. The original methods were these. The number of nucleated cells in each sample was estimated by amplification of reference gene primers within the assay. To quantify the absolute abundance of each unique TCRbeta CDR3 rearrangement, sequence reads were collapsed and filtered. For each sample, productive Simpson clonality was calculated as the square root of Simpson's diversity index across productive rearrangements. Here the immuneACCESS table is served through TCRdb, limited to in-frame sequences with V and J called. Missing clones are a known gap in these copies; in checked studies unresolved V genes cover under half, and the rest lacks a known reason. The D gene and trimming were derived from the DNA, and the V and J assignments and clone size from that table. This sample is represented by around 120,000 clones; 75% to 90% of them were singletons. Clones ranked in the top ten supply about 32% of the sample.

The V end gives up 5 bases and the J end 6 bases, leaving 4 bases in the junction not matched to a gene. The germline V gene specifies MNHEY as CDR1 and SVGEGT as CDR2. Including cysteine and phenylalanine, the CDR3 has 13 amino acids. The read is trimmed to its CDR3 DNA, 39 bases read in frame from base 1. This TCR derives from a woman aged 80 or older with acute or convalescent COVID-19. Sequences were obtained from peripheral blood. The chain couples TRBV6-2 or TRBV6-3 to TRBJ1-5; TRBD1 matches 7 bases in the middle. The DNA reads as follows: TGTGCCAGCAGTCCGGGACAGTCTCAGCCCCAGCATTTT. It codes for CASSPGQSQPQHF.